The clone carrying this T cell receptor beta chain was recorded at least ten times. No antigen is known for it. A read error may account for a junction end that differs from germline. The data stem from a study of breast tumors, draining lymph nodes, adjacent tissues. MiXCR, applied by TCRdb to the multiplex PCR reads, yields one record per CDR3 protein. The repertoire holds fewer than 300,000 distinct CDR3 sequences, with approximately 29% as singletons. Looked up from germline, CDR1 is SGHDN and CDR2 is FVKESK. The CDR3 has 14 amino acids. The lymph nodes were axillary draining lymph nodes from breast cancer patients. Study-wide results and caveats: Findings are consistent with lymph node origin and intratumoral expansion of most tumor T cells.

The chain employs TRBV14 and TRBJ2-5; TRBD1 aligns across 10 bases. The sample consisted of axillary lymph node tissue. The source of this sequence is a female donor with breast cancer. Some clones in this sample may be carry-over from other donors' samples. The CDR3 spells CASNRDRGMETQSF. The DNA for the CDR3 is TGTGCCAGCAACCGGGACAGGGGAATGGAGACCCAGTCCTTC.